This T cell receptor beta chain stems from a study of beta chain features in type 1 diabetes (dated by TCRdb to 2016 to 2019). Concerning the study at large: No differences in mean age, gender distribution, total cell number or subset yield were found between patients and healthy donors. A total of around 110,000,000 sorted cells were examined across all samples, and RNA yield correlated strongly with the number of cells per subset. Regulatory and stem cell-like memory subsets were obtained from only 8 patients and roughly 8 healthy donors, while naive and central memory subsets were obtained from all 28 donors. In the study, recently diagnosed type 1 diabetes patients and matched healthy donors were compared on the TCRB repertoires of their sorted circulating CD4+ T cell subsets. The research as a whole found: Because cDNA rather than genomic DNA was sequenced, highly expressing activated cells could have been over-represented, although no difference in activation and CD3 levels was found between groups. Shorter templates might be favored by PCR, yet because patient and control samples were amplified and corrected together, any such skew would affect both groups equally. Naive, central memory and regulatory TCRB repertoires appeared to be more similar among patients than among healthy donors. At VDJ recombination sites, type 1 diabetes patients had fewer insertions and more deleted nucleotides, which implies abnormalities in thymic rearrangement. In all four CD4+ subsets, TCRB CDR3 length was moderately but significantly shorter in type 1 diabetes patients. HLA sub-analyses involved small numbers of individuals, so any influence of HLA type on TCRB rearrangement remained unresolved.

From each donor, a single peripheral blood sample of about 100 mL on average was drawn into heparinised tubes. A BD FACSAria II and a panel including CD45RO, CCR7, CD25, CD127, CD95 and CD27 were used to sort naive, central memory, regulatory and stem cell-like memory CD4+ T cells. All sorted populations exceeded 95% purity. PBMCs were isolated right away by Lymphoprep density gradient centrifugation and were stained directly, without culture. So that batch effects would be minimized, each experiment stained and sorted samples in pairs, pairing one healthy donor with one patient. This clone was detected only a few times. Its antigen is still unknown. Base qualities are missing; no much larger clone stands one base away. The germline V gene (reference sequence) gives CDR1 as SEHNR and CDR2 as FQNEAQ. The junction carries 9 bases between V and J, which are trimmed by 6 bases and 2 bases respectively. From its cysteine to its phenylalanine, the CDR3 spans 13 amino acids. Only the CDR3 region is kept as DNA, spanning 39 bases read in frame from base 1.

The entire amount of isolated RNA was reverse transcribed using the High Capacity cDNA Reverse Transcription Kit, so the sequenced TCRB transcripts were expressed ones. Naive, central memory and regulatory T cell samples underwent deep immunoSEQ sequencing, averaging about 3.57 million total reads per sample. After sorted cells were lysed in RLT buffer, RNA was extracted with DNase-treated RNeasy Micro or Mini kits, with the choice depending on cell number. Each cell subset was processed on its own to prevent cross-contamination, while patient and healthy donor samples were processed together. The immunoSEQ multiplex PCR was used to amplify TCRB sequences from cDNA, generating 87-bp fragments that spanned the CDR3 region. Sequencing of the amplicons was done on the Illumina HiSeq platform. For the original study's pipeline: Synthetic template baselines were used to correct PCR bias computationally, reads within Hamming distance 2 were collapsed together, and singletons that could not be merged were discarded. Reads were aligned against IMGT to assign V, D and J genes, CDR3 length and insertions or deletions at six rearrangement sites. Within each subset, clonotype counts were normalized to the number of sorted cells before true diversity and Gini coefficients were calculated with the tcR R package. The overlap coefficient, calculated on TCRB nucleotide sequences, was used to quantify repertoire sharing. TCRdb stores this immuneACCESS table with in-frame sequences only. Part of the clones is absent; in the studies checked, under half of the shortfall reflects unresolved V genes, and no reason is known for the rest. V and J calls and clone size come straight from that table; D and trimming were deduced from the DNA. The sample table holds 300,000 or so clones, of which around 7.6% were seen once. The ten biggest clones cover around 0.44% of the sample.

Recombination linked TRBV7-9 to TRBJ2-3, with TRBD2 as a weak D call on 5 bases. The receptor was derived from a woman between 18 and 29 years old in good health. Sequenced: central memory CD4+ T cells from blood. The DNA reads TGTGCCAGCAGGACGGGATCCACAGATACGCAGTATTTT. It translates as CASRTGSTDTQYF. Beyond the CDR3, the reference TRBV7-9 and TRBJ2-3 genes provide the residues; the full variable domain reads: DTGVSQNPRHKITKRGQNVTFRCDPISEHNRLYWYRQTLGQGPEFLTYFQNEAQLEKSRLLSDRFSAERPKGSFSTLEIQRTEQGDSAMYLCASRTGSTDTQYFGPGTRLTVL.